These 26 T cell receptor beta chains share one sample of origin, sequenced in a study of cytotoxic CD8 clonotypes in ibrutinib-treated CLL. Clones were read by immunoSEQ multiplex PCR, and TCRdb kept only the in-frame ones, dropping some. Of some 8,900 clones listed, roughly 70% were seen once; the top ten hold 38%. Sequenced here: PBMCs, sampled before ibrutinib treatment. The receptors derive from a human donor with chronic lymphocytic leukemia.

The chain uses TRBV7-2 and TRBJ1-2, with 12 bases aligning to TRBD1. This CDR3 has 15 amino acids. Germline CDR1 and CDR2: SGHTA and FQGNSA. Trimming cost V 5 bases and J 3 bases; bases outside gene matches: 4. CDR3 sequence: CASSPGQGAHYGYTF. The CDR3, as DNA: TGTGCCAGCAGCCCGGGACAGGGGGCGCACTATGGCTACACCTTC.

The chain uses TRBV27 and TRBJ1-1; the match to TRBD1 covers 8 bases. The V segment lost 6 bases and the J segment 5 bases; nucleotides outside the gene matches: 8. The CDR3 is 14 amino acids. The germline CDR1 and CDR2 sequences are MNHEY and SMNVEV (reference sequence). CDR3 protein: CASRAAGGMTEAFF. As DNA, the CDR3 is TGTGCCAGCAGAGCTGCAGGGGGCATGACTGAAGCTTTCTTT.

The gene calls are TRBV2 and TRBJ1-4, with 8 bases that match TRBD1. Germline CDR1 reads SNHLY; CDR2 reads FYNNEI. With V trimmed by 8 bases and J by 7 bases, 3 bases remained unmatched. This CDR3 spans 12 amino acids. The CDR3 bases are TGTGCCAGCGGCAGGGGGCCTGAAAAACTGTTTTTT. It specifies CASGRGPEKLFF.

J is TRBJ1-1 and V is TRBV28; D not resolved. There are 13 residues in the CDR3. Between the trimmed V and J ends, which lost 4 bases and 13 bases, there was a span of 19 bases. The germline CDR1 and CDR2 sequences are MDHEN and SYDVKM. This chain's CDR3 is CASSSPRSLKVFF. The CDR3 DNA is TGTGCCAGCAGTTCACCAAGGAGCCTCAAGGTTTTCTTT.

The V call is TRBV11-2, the J call TRBJ2-7; D is unclear. The CDR3 loop spans 15 amino acids. The germline V gene has CDR1 SGHAT and CDR2 FQNNGV. Between the trimmed V and J ends, which lost 5 bases and 0 bases, there was a span of 14 bases. CDR3 sequence (DNA): TGTGCCAGCAGCGATCCCCCGACGGGCTCCTACGAGCAGTACTTC. This codes for CASSDPPTGSYEQYF.

This chain connects TRBV6-1 to TRBJ1-5; D might be TRBD1 (5 bases). The CDR3 is made up of 15 amino acids. V was trimmed by 4 bases and J by 7 bases, leaving 17 bases between them. Germline CDR1 is MNHNS and CDR2 is SASEGT. The CDR3 DNA reads TGTGCCAGCAGTGCAGGGAGATTCGTCCCCCAGCCCCAGCATTTT. This codes for CASSAGRFVPQPQHF.

V and J are TRBV4-2 and TRBJ1-1; TRBD1 aligns across 7 bases. V shed 4 bases, J shed 7 bases, and the junction held 6 bases outside the gene matches. The CDR3 has 13 residues. Germline CDR1 is LGHNA and CDR2 is YNFKEQ. Here the CDR3 DNA reads TGTGCCAGCAGCCCCGGGACAGCTAATGAAGCTTTCTTT. This encodes CASSPGTANEAFF.

This rearrangement joins TRBV9 to TRBJ2-1; 9 nucleotides line up with TRBD2. The CDR3 runs to 16 residues. Germline lookup yields CDR1 SGDLS and CDR2 YYNGEE. After removal of 3 bases from V and 7 bases from J, the junction contained 11 bases not matched to a gene. CDR3 DNA sequence: TGTGCCAGCAGCGAGGAACTGGCGGGAGGGATGAATGAGCAGTTCTTC. Protein product: CASSEELAGGMNEQFF.

V usage is TRBV15 and J usage is TRBJ2-6; D gene ambiguous. Per germline, CDR1 LNHNV and CDR2 YYDKDF (reference sequence). The CDR3 consists of 14 residues. The ends were cut back, 7 bases at V and 3 bases at J, with 10 bases in the middle. CDR3 residues: CATTEFFGANVLTF. In nucleotides, the CDR3 is TGTGCCACCACCGAGTTCTTTGGGGCCAACGTCCTGACTTTC.

There are a few counts of this clone. Written as DNA, the CDR3 is TGTGCCAGCAGACTGGGACCGATGAACACTGAAGCTTTCTTT. Translation gives CASRLGPMNTEAFF. The rearrangement links TRBV28 to TRBJ1-1, with D perhaps TRBD1 (5 bases). The V gene's germline CDR1 is MDHEN and CDR2 SYDVKM. V lost 6 bases, J lost 0 bases, and 11 bases lay in between. The CDR3 sequence is 14 residues long.

The chain recombines TRBV19 with TRBJ2-6; 10 bases match TRBD2. V dropped 7 bases and J dropped 0; count of bases not matched to a gene: 9. The CDR3 is made up of 18 amino acids. CDR1 is LNHDA and CDR2 is SQIVND in the germline V gene (reference sequence). The CDR3 bases are TGTGCCAGTACCGCCACGAGCGGGAGGGTCTCTGGGGCCAACGTCCTGACTTTC. Translation: CASTATSGRVSGANVLTF.

V gene TRBV5-4 combines with J gene TRBJ2-5; D tentatively fits TRBD1 or TRBD2 (7 bases each). The CDR3 covers 16 residues. V shed 4 bases and J shed 5 bases, with 21 bases lying between them. In germline, CDR1 is SGHNT, CDR2 YYREEE (reference sequence). The chain's CDR3 is CASSHPQGGMTETQYF. CDR3 nucleotide sequence: TGTGCCAGCAGCCATCCGCAGGGGGGGATGACGGAGACCCAGTACTTC.

The chain carries TRBV5-1 and TRBJ2-4, with 7 bases lining up with TRBD1. This CDR3 region has 13 residues. In germline, CDR1 is SGHRS, CDR2 YFSETQ. V lost 6 bases, J lost 5 bases, and 5 bases stayed unmatched. The CDR3 reads CASKGQGENIQYF. CDR3 nucleotide sequence: TGCGCCAGCAAGGGCCAGGGGGAAAACATTCAGTACTTC.

The rearrangement joins TRBV7-2 to TRBJ2-1, with unresolved D. There are 11 residues in the CDR3. V dropped 5 bases and J dropped 2 bases, with 1 base sitting between them. In germline, CDR1 is SGHTA, CDR2 FQGNSA. CDR3 sequence: CASSPYNEQFF. Here the CDR3 DNA reads TGTGCCAGCAGCCCCTACAATGAGCAGTTCTTC.

In its sample, this clone was seen a few times. V is TRBV19 and J is TRBJ1-5; D perhaps matches TRBD1 (6 bases). The CDR3 contains 14 residues. Germline V gene lookup returns CDR1 LNHDA and CDR2 SQIVND (reference sequence). Trimming removed 6 bases at V and 1 base at J, with 10 bases between. CDR3 loop: CASSTGTSNQPQHF. For the CDR3, the DNA is TGTGCCAGTAGCACTGGGACAAGCAATCAGCCCCAGCATTTT.

The chain has TRBV5-4 and TRBJ2-7; D may be TRBD2 (5 bases). V lost 0 bases and J lost 0, with 10 bases in between. The CDR3 is made up of 15 amino acids. Germline assignment: CDR1 SGHNT and CDR2 YYREEE (reference sequence). For the CDR3, the DNA is TGTGCCAGCAGCTTGGATGGAGGTAGCTCCTACGAGCAGTACTTC. Residues: CASSLDGGSSYEQYF.

The chain combines TRBV19 with TRBJ1-3; D may be TRBD1 (6 bases). The CDR3 extends over 15 amino acids. CDR1 and CDR2 (germline): LNHDA, SQIVND (reference sequence). V was cut by 6 bases and J by 0 bases, with 12 bases left in between. The CDR3, as DNA: TGTGCCAGTAGAACTGGACAGCCCTCTGGAAACACCATATATTTT. Protein sequence: CASRTGQPSGNTIYF.

The V and J genes are TRBV28 and TRBJ1-4; no clear D. The V end lost 5 bases, the J end lost 0 bases, and 13 bases lay between the germline ends. The length of the CDR3 is 16 residues. Germline CDR1 reads MDHEN; CDR2 reads SYDVKM. The CDR3 region has the DNA TGTGCCAGCAGTCCTATCAAGGTTGCAACTAATGAAAAACTGTTTTTT. Its translation: CASSPIKVATNEKLFF.

The chain has TRBV7-2 and TRBJ1-3; weak D call: TRBD1 (6 bases). Germline V gives CDR1 SGHTA, CDR2 FQGNSA. The CDR3 is 16 residues long. V gave up 3 bases and J gave up 2 bases, with 14 bases separating them. For the CDR3, the DNA is TGTGCCAGCAGCTTCTCCCCCACAGGGACTGGAAACACCATATATTTT. Amino acid sequence: CASSFSPTGTGNTIYF.

V gene TRBV29-1 combines with J gene TRBJ2-3, with 9 bases matching TRBD1. Trimming cost V 7 bases and J 5 bases; bases outside gene matches: 7. Germline CDR1 SQVTM, CDR2 ANQGSEA. CDR3 length: 13 residues. The CDR3: CSGGTGNRDTQYF. The DNA for the CDR3 is TGCAGCGGGGGGACAGGGAACAGAGATACGCAGTATTTT.

This clone has only one observation. The chain recombines TRBV7-2 with TRBJ2-3; TRBD1 matches 10 bases. V shed 3 bases, J shed 5 bases, and the junction held 11 bases outside the gene matches. The CDR3 has 17 amino acids. CDR1 and CDR2 from the germline V gene are SGHTA and FQGNSA. The CDR3 is CASSFPSTGGMRDTQYF. CDR3 DNA sequence: TGTGCCAGCAGCTTCCCGTCGACAGGGGGCATGAGAGATACGCAGTATTTT.

The gene calls are TRBV7-9 and TRBJ2-3; the match to TRBD2 covers 13 bases. The germline V gene encodes CDR1 SEHNR and CDR2 FQNEAQ (reference sequence). The junction had 9 bases not matched to a gene; V was cut back by 8 bases and J by 1 base. This CDR3 is 17 amino acids long. The CDR3 DNA reads as TGTGCCAGCGGCTCCGGGACTAGCGGGATCGGCACAGATACGCAGTATTTT. Translation gives CASGSGTSGIGTDTQYF.

DNA of the CDR3: TGTGCCACCCCTGGGCTGGGGATTAGCACAGATACGCAGTATTTT. Encoded protein: CATPGLGISTDTQYF. This chain connects TRBV28 to TRBJ2-3, with D unclear. This CDR3 has 15 amino acids. Trimming pared 10 bases from V and 0 bases from J, leaving 17 bases between. Germline lookup yields CDR1 MDHEN and CDR2 SYDVKM.

This chain joins TRBV30 and TRBJ1-1, with TRBD1 as a possible D gene (5 bases). This CDR3 region has 14 residues. The germline gives CDR1 GTSNPN, CDR2 SVGIG (reference sequence). Trimming cost V 0 bases and J 8 bases, with 16 bases left between them. CDR3 sequence: CAWSVSRGTREAFF. The CDR3 nucleotides read TGTGCCTGGAGTGTATCTCGGGGGACGAGGGAAGCTTTCTTT.

The chain has TRBV2 and TRBJ2-7; a possible D gene is TRBD1 (6 bases). This CDR3 is 13 amino acids long. Germline values: CDR1 SNHLY, CDR2 FYNNEI. The V gene lost 7 bases and the J gene lost 5 bases, with 15 bases spanning the gap. Here the CDR3 reads CASMQDRTHEQYF. The CDR3 DNA sequence: TGTGCCAGCATGCAGGACAGAACCCACGAGCAGTACTTC.

The CDR3 sequence: CASSPTGTGAYEQYF. The CDR3 region has the DNA TGTGCCAGCAGCCCTACCGGGACAGGGGCCTACGAGCAGTACTTC. This chain connects TRBV5-6 to TRBJ2-7, with TRBD1 matching 10 bases. Germline CDR1 reads SGHDT; CDR2 reads YYEEEE. The CDR3 has 15 residues. V lost 4 bases and J lost 2; bases outside the gene matches: 6.